A single sample gave rise to the 17 T cell receptor beta chains below, sequenced in a study of lymphopenia after photon versus proton radiotherapy. Clones were sequenced by immunoSEQ multiplex PCR, and TCRdb holds only the in-frame ones, with some missing. The sample holds approximately 30,000 clones, approximately 95% seen once. The sequences come from peripheral blood, collected from a patient treated with photon-based radiotherapy. These receptors came from a woman in her 50s with cholangiocarcinoma.

J is TRBJ2-2 and V is TRBV27; tentatively, D is TRBD1 or TRBD2 (6 bases each). The germline V gene has CDR1 MNHEY and CDR2 SMNVEV (reference sequence). The CDR3 runs to 16 residues. V dropped 0 bases and J dropped 2 bases, with 10 bases sitting between them. CDR3 in DNA: TGTGCCAGCAGTTTATCGTGGGGGGCCAACACCGGGGAGCTGTTTTTT. Translated: CASSLSWGANTGELFF.

This chain connects TRBV5-4 to TRBJ1-2; the D gene is possibly TRBD1 (5 bases). Germline V gene sequence: CDR1 SGHNT, CDR2 YYREEE (reference sequence). Deletions cut 1 base from V and 6 bases from J, with 10 bases between. This CDR3 is 13 amino acids long. CDR3 region: CASSLQGMDGYTF. In DNA form, the CDR3 reads TGTGCCAGCAGCTTGCAGGGAATGGATGGCTACACCTTC.

This clone was recorded only once. The chain joins TRBV5-4 to TRBJ2-1; TRBD2 agrees at 7 bases. The length of the CDR3 is 14 residues. After removal of 4 bases from V and 6 bases from J, the junction contained 7 bases not matched to a gene. CDR1 and CDR2 (germline): SGHNT, YYREEE (reference sequence). The CDR3 coding sequence is TGTGCCAGCAGCCACCGGACTAGTAGCAATGAGCAGTTCTTC. Translating gives CASSHRTSSNEQFF.

The chain joins TRBV18 to TRBJ1-2; the D gene is possibly TRBD1 (5 bases). There are 16 residues in the CDR3. V shed 2 bases and J shed 5 bases, with 18 bases lying between them. Germline V gene lookup returns CDR1 KGHSH and CDR2 LQKENI. CDR3 sequence reads: CASSPYRGRGRYGYTF. CDR3 sequence (DNA): TGTGCCAGCTCACCATATCGGGGGAGGGGTAGGTATGGCTACACCTTC. The full variable domain, rest sourced from reference TRBV18 and TRBJ1-2, is NAGVMQNPRHLVRRRGQEARLRCSPMKGHSHVYWYRQLPEEGLKFMVYLQKENIIDESGMPKERFSAEFPKEGPSILRIQQVVRGDSAAYFCASSPYRGRGRYGYTFGSGTRLTVV.

CDR3 sequence (DNA): TGCGCCAGCACAAACGGGAACACTGAAGCTTTCTTT. It yields the protein CASTNGNTEAFF. The V call is TRBV10-1, the J call TRBJ1-1; no clear D. Trimming left V 7 bases short and J 1 base short, with 7 bases between. Germline lookup yields CDR1 WNHNN and CDR2 SYGVQD (reference sequence). The CDR3 totals 12 residues.

The chain combines TRBV18 with TRBJ1-1; D uncertain. Germline V gives CDR1 KGHSH, CDR2 LQKENI. CDR3 length: 14 residues. Trimming shortened V by 3 bases and J by 5 bases, and 13 bases separated the two germline ends. The CDR3 coding sequence is TGTGCCAGCTCACCGGCGGGGTCGAAAACTGAAGCTTTCTTT. As protein: CASSPAGSKTEAFF.

The rearrangement links TRBV11-3 to TRBJ2-2; 8 nucleotides agree with TRBD1. The germline V gene encodes CDR1 SGHNT and CDR2 YENEEA. V lost 6 bases to trimming and J lost 4 bases; unmatched junction nucleotides: 7. The CDR3 has 15 residues. The CDR3 sequence: CASRRQGAGTGELFF. The CDR3 nucleotides read TGTGCCAGCAGACGTCAGGGGGCGGGCACCGGGGAGCTGTTTTTT.

The genes are TRBV7-2 and TRBJ1-1; the D gene is possibly TRBD1 (5 bases). Trimming left V 5 bases short and J 1 base short, with 20 bases between. The CDR3 covers 17 residues. Germline V lookup: CDR1 SGHTA, CDR2 FQGNSA. The CDR3 DNA is TGTGCCAGCAGCCCGCATCGGCGGACACTAGGGAACACTGAAGCTTTCTTT. It is translated as CASSPHRRTLGNTEAFF.

Here the CDR3 DNA reads TGTGCCACCAGCATGGGACTAGCGGTGACCACAGATACGCAGTATTTT. It codes for CATSMGLAVTTDTQYF. V and J are TRBV15 and TRBJ2-3; 11 nucleotides line up with TRBD2. V shed 4 bases, J shed 2 bases, and the junction held 5 bases outside the gene matches. The CDR3 runs to 16 residues. The germline V gene has CDR1 LNHNV and CDR2 YYDKDF (reference sequence).

This clone has only one observation. This rearrangement joins TRBV7-2 to TRBJ2-3; 12 positions match TRBD2. Germline CDR1 and CDR2: SGHTA and FQGNSA. Germline trimming cut 1 base from V and 6 bases from J; bases unmatched to any gene: 8. The CDR3 contains 17 residues. The CDR3 sequence is CASSLGLAGGPGDTQYF. The CDR3 region has the DNA TGTGCCAGCAGCTTAGGTCTAGCGGGGGGGCCAGGGGATACGCAGTATTTT. Variable domain in full (rest from reference TRBV7-2 and TRBJ2-3): GAGVSQSPSNKVTEKGKDVELRCDPISGHTALYWYRQSLGQGLEFLIYFQGNSAPDKSGLPSDRFSAERTGGSVSTLTIQRTQQEDSAVYLCASSLGLAGGPGDTQYFGPGTRLTVL.

This sequence joins TRBV18 and TRBJ1-6; a possible D gene is TRBD1 (5 bases). The CDR3 contains 19 residues. V gave up 3 bases and J gave up 10 bases, with 28 bases separating them. From germline, CDR1 is KGHSH and CDR2 LQKENI. The CDR3 DNA follows: TGTGCCAGCTCACCGACTAATAAATTTCTGAGGGGAGTGGAATCACCCCTCCACTTT. Its translation is CASSPTNKFLRGVESPLHF.

The V gene is TRBV15, the J gene TRBJ2-7, with a tentative D call TRBD2 (5 bases). The CDR3 covers 13 residues. Germline V CDR1 and CDR2: LNHNV, YYDKDF (reference sequence). V lost 3 bases to trimming and J lost 6 bases, with 12 bases between them. The CDR3 DNA is TGTGCCACCAGCAGCCAACTAGGAGGCGAGCAGTACTTC. This translates into CATSSQLGGEQYF.

The chain combines TRBV4-1 with TRBJ2-5, with 13 bases identical to TRBD2. J was trimmed by 5 bases and V by 1 base; bases with no gene match: 7. CDR3 length equals 17 residues. Germline V gives CDR1 MGHRA, CDR2 YSYEKL. CDR3 sequence reads: CASSQGQLAGGHETQYF. Here the CDR3 DNA reads TGCGCCAGCAGCCAAGGTCAACTAGCGGGGGGGCATGAGACCCAGTACTTC.

The chain joins TRBV6-5 to TRBJ1-2; D is uncertain. This CDR3 comprises 14 residues. CDR1 and CDR2 (germline): MNHEY, SVGAGI. Between the trimmed V and J ends, which lost 2 bases and 8 bases, there was a span of 15 bases. The DNA for the CDR3 is TGTGCCAGCAGTTACGGCCGGGTTATTGGGGGCTACACCTTC. Its translation is CASSYGRVIGGYTF.

This chain links TRBV7-6 with TRBJ1-5; D ambiguous. The CDR3 consists of 13 residues. Germline V CDR1 and CDR2: SGHVS, FNYEAQ. V was trimmed by 1 base and J by 6 bases, leaving 7 bases between them. CDR3 loop: CASSLELGQPQHF. The CDR3 DNA reads TGTGCCAGCAGCTTAGAGTTGGGTCAGCCCCAGCATTTT.

The J gene is TRBJ2-1, the V gene TRBV19; TRBD1 matches at 7 bases. The CDR3 has 16 amino acids. Germline V lookup: CDR1 LNHDA, CDR2 SQIVND (reference sequence). V lost 5 bases, J lost 7 bases, and 14 bases stayed unmatched. CDR3 sequence: CASSVLTGARDNEQFF. The DNA for the CDR3 is TGTGCCAGTAGTGTTCTCACAGGGGCAAGGGATAATGAGCAGTTCTTC.

The rearrangement links TRBV14 to TRBJ1-2; D is unclear. V shed 0 bases and J shed 3 bases, with 14 bases lying between them. CDR1 is SGHDN, CDR2 FVKESK, per germline. CDR3 length equals 16 residues. The CDR3 is CASSQDQRVTDYGYTF. CDR3 DNA sequence: TGTGCCAGCAGCCAAGATCAAAGGGTGACGGACTATGGCTACACCTTC.